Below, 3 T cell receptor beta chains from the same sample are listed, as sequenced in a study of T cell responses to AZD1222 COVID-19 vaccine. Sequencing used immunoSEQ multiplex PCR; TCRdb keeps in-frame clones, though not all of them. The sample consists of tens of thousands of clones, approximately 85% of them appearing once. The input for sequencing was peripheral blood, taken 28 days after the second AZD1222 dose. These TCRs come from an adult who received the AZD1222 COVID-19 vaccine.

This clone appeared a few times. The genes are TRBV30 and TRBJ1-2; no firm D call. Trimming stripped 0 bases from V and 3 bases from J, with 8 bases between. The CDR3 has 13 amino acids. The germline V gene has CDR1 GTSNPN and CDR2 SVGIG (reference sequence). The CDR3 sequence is CAWSVLIHYGYTF. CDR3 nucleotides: TGTGCCTGGAGTGTACTGATTCACTATGGCTACACCTTC.

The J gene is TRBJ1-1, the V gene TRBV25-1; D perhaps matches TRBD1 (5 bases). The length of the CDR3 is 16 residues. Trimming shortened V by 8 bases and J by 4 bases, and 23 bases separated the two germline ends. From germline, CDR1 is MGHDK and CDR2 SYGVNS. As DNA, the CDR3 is TGTGCCAGCGCAGTGTCGCGGGGGTGGGGGTTCACTGAAGCTTTCTTT. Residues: CASAVSRGWGFTEAFF.

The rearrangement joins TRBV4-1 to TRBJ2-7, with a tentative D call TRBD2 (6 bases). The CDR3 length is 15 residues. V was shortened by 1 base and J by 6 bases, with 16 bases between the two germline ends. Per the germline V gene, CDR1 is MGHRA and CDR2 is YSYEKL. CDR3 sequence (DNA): TGCGCCAGCAGCCAAGTTCCGGGACTTATTAGCGAGCAGTACTTC. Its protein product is CASSQVPGLISEQYF.